This T cell receptor beta chain was documented in a study of blood T cells in healthy people across ages. Sample-barcoded 5' priming and a J-beta primer mix drove a second PCR of roughly 6 to 12 cycles. TCRdb ran MiXCR on the 5' RACE reads and lists one entry per CDR3 protein. The sample has about 640,000 distinct CDR3 sequences, about 54% seen once. Germline-derived CDR1 and CDR2 are LGHDT and YNNKEL (reference sequence). V was clipped by 4 bases and J by 1 base, with 16 bases between them. This CDR3 has 17 amino acids. The TCR sequence derives from a man in his 60s in good health. The sequenced sample was blood. The J gene is TRBJ2-2, the V gene TRBV3-1; D not certain. DNA for the CDR3: TGTGCCAGCAGCCCAGCACGGAGTCGACTGAACACCGGGGAGCTGTTTTTT. Its protein product is CASSPARSRLNTGELFF. The whole variable domain, remainder taken from reference TRBV3-1 and TRBJ2-2, is DTAVSQTPKYLVTQMGNDKSIKCEQNLGHDTMYWYKQDSKKFLKIMFSYNNKELIINETVPNRFSPKSPDKAHLNLHINSLELGDSAVYFCASSPARSRLNTGELFFGEGSRLTVL.